The 27 T cell receptor beta chains below all came from one sample that was sequenced in a study of blood T cell repertoires in COVID-19. Sequencing was performed with immunoSEQ multiplex PCR; in TCRdb, only in-frame clones are kept and a portion is missing. The data show approximately 170,000 clones, less than 85% seen once. Sequenced: PBMCs or T cells enriched from blood (not recorded which). These TCRs come from a woman aged 50 to 60 who had recovered from COVID-19.

A note on this clone: This sample also contains other DNA sequences that code for the same CDR3. The V gene is TRBV3-1 (or the pseudogene TRBV3-2), the J gene TRBJ2-3; 7 nucleotides match TRBD1. Unmatched junction bases numbered 7, after V lost 5 bases and J lost 5 bases. This CDR3 is 14 amino acids long. Germline CDR1 and CDR2: LGHDT and YNNKEL (reference sequence). Here the CDR3 DNA reads TGTGCCAGCAGCTCCCGACAGGGAGTAGATACGCAGTATTTT. Translating it yields CASSSRQGVDTQYF.

V is TRBV5-1 and J is TRBJ2-1; 8 nucleotides match TRBD1. V shed 4 bases, J shed 5 bases, and the junction held 5 bases outside the gene matches. This CDR3 is 14 amino acids long. CDR1 and CDR2 (germline): SGHRS, YFSETQ. The CDR3 here is CASSAGQVDNEQFF. In DNA, the CDR3 is TGCGCCAGCAGCGCGGGACAGGTAGACAATGAGCAGTTCTTC.

V is TRBV15 and J is TRBJ2-5; D call uncertain. Germline V gene data show CDR1 as LNHNV and CDR2 as YYDKDF (reference sequence). Trimming pared 0 bases from V and 3 bases from J, leaving 2 bases between. The CDR3 is made up of 12 amino acids. CDR3 in amino acids: CATSRDEETQYF. CDR3 nucleotides: TGTGCCACCAGCAGAGACGAAGAGACCCAGTACTTC.

The V call is TRBV11-2, the J call TRBJ2-1; D gene uncertain. With 3 bases removed from V and 1 base from J, the gap between germline ends came to 16 bases. Germline V gene sequence: CDR1 SGHAT, CDR2 FQNNGV. CDR3 size: 17 residues. CDR3 in DNA: TGTGCCAGCAGCTTGGTTGGGTTTCCCGGGTCCTACAATGAGCAGTTCTTC. Translating it yields CASSLVGFPGSYNEQFF.

This clone has just a few counts. The genes are TRBV4-1 and TRBJ1-5; D is possibly TRBD1 (5 bases). V was trimmed by 3 bases and J by 4 bases, leaving 25 bases between them. Per germline, CDR1 MGHRA and CDR2 YSYEKL. The CDR3 contains 19 residues. Here the CDR3 reads CASSHPGLRERGGNQPQHF. CDR3 DNA sequence: TGCGCCAGCAGCCACCCGGGTCTCAGGGAACGGGGAGGTAATCAGCCCCAGCATTTT.

V usage is TRBV11-2 and J usage is TRBJ1-5; D uncertain. V was pared by 5 bases and J by 3 bases, with 8 bases between. This CDR3 is 13 amino acids long. Germline V gives CDR1 SGHAT, CDR2 FQNNGV. The CDR3 loop reads CASSAGFNQPQHF. The CDR3 DNA reads TGTGCCAGCAGCGCAGGATTCAATCAGCCCCAGCATTTT.

The J gene is TRBJ2-3, the V gene TRBV6-5, with D tentatively TRBD2 (5 bases). The CDR3 has 13 residues. Per germline, CDR1 MNHEY and CDR2 SVGAGI. V shed 8 bases and J shed 4 bases, with 13 bases lying between them. The CDR3 nucleotides read TGTGCCAGCGGGCGAAACGGGGCAGATACGCAGTATTTT. It codes for CASGRNGADTQYF.

This sequence joins TRBV6-2 or TRBV6-3 and TRBJ1-1; a weak D match, TRBD1 (6 bases). V was pared by 0 bases and J by 0 bases, with 11 bases between. Germline V gene sequence: CDR1 MNHEY, CDR2 SVGEGT. The CDR3 length is 16 residues. The CDR3 protein is CASSYSGRGMNTEAFF. CDR3 coding DNA: TGTGCCAGCAGTTACTCGGGGAGGGGGATGAACACTGAAGCTTTCTTT.

The chain links TRBV30 to TRBJ2-2, with D tentatively TRBD2 (5 bases). The germline V and J ends were trimmed by 4 bases and 8 bases, with 8 bases remaining between them. The germline V gene has CDR1 GTSNPN and CDR2 SVGIG (reference sequence). This CDR3 region has 11 residues. CDR3 bases: TGTGCCTGGAAAGGGAGAGGGGAGCTGTTTTTT. Its translation: CAWKGRGELFF.

This clone was counted a few times. This chain links TRBV19 with TRBJ1-2; maybe TRBD1 (6 bases). The CDR3 is 13 amino acids. Germline V CDR1 and CDR2: LNHDA, SQIVND (reference sequence). V lost 9 bases, J lost 2 bases, and 13 bases lay in between. The CDR3 region is CASVGQTNYGYTF. CDR3 bases: TGTGCCAGCGTAGGACAGACAAACTATGGCTACACCTTC.

This rearrangement joins TRBV3-1 (or the pseudogene TRBV3-2) to TRBJ1-3, with 9 bases fitting TRBD1. This CDR3 is 15 amino acids long. Germline lookup yields CDR1 LGHDT and CDR2 YNNKEL (reference sequence). The V segment lost 4 bases and the J segment 8 bases; nucleotides outside the gene matches: 9. The chain's CDR3 is CASSPGTGYGDTIYF. CDR3 sequence (DNA): TGTGCCAGCAGCCCCGGGACAGGGTATGGGGACACCATATATTTT.

This clone was seen more than once but under ten times. The chain employs TRBV3-1 (or the pseudogene TRBV3-2) and TRBJ2-1, with a weak D call TRBD2 (6 bases). V lost 2 bases and J 2 bases, leaving 16 bases between the germline ends. Germline CDR1 reads LGHDT; CDR2 reads YNNKEL (reference sequence). This CDR3 has 17 residues. CDR3 DNA: TGTGCCAGCAGCCAATCTTCGGCGGGATCAACCTACAATGAGCAGTTCTTC. This gives the protein CASSQSSAGSTYNEQFF.

The chain recombines TRBV6-5 with TRBJ2-1, with D perhaps matching TRBD1 (6 bases). Germline assignment: CDR1 MNHEY and CDR2 SVGAGI. The ends were cut back, 5 bases at V and 4 bases at J, with 6 bases in the middle. The CDR3 runs to 12 residues. The chain's CDR3 is CASSTGYNEQFF. In DNA, the CDR3 is TGTGCCAGCAGTACAGGGTACAATGAGCAGTTCTTC.

The chain joins TRBV12-3 or TRBV12-4 to TRBJ1-1; no reliable D call. Trimming cost V 3 bases and J 10 bases, with 12 bases left between them. CDR3 size: 12 residues. The CDR3 DNA sequence: TGTGCCAGCAGTTTCGGGTTGTCCCGAGCTTTCTTT. Its protein is CASSFGLSRAFF.

The V and J genes are TRBV6-5 and TRBJ2-3, with D possibly being TRBD1 (6 bases). This CDR3 is built from 16 residues. Germline CDR1 reads MNHEY; CDR2 reads SVGAGI. Trimming took 0 bases from V and 2 from J, leaving 12 bases between them. CDR3 protein: CASSYSPGQNTDTQYF. Here the CDR3 DNA reads TGTGCCAGCAGTTACTCTCCGGGACAAAACACAGATACGCAGTATTTT.

The chain has TRBV9 and TRBJ2-2; D may be TRBD2 (6 bases). The V end was cut by 3 bases, the J end by 3 bases, with 9 bases between. There are 14 residues in the CDR3. CDR1 SGDLS and CDR2 YYNGEE come from the germline V gene. This CDR3 reads CASSAWEDTGELFF. Written as DNA, the CDR3 is TGTGCCAGCAGCGCCTGGGAGGACACCGGGGAGCTGTTTTTT.

The chain employs TRBV11-3 and TRBJ2-1, with 7 bases lining up with TRBD1. The CDR3 spans 14 residues. J was trimmed by 9 bases and V by 5 bases; bases with no gene match: 10. Germline V gene data show CDR1 as SGHNT and CDR2 as YENEEA. This CDR3 reads CASSAGQALGEQFF. In nucleotides, the CDR3 is TGTGCCAGCAGCGCCGGACAGGCCCTGGGTGAGCAGTTCTTC. The full variable domain, in which reference TRBV11-3 and TRBJ2-1 provide the parts outside the CDR3, is EAGVVQSPRYKIIEKKQPVAFWCNPISGHNTLYWYLQNLGQGPELLIRYENEEAVDDSQLPKDRFSAERLKGVDSTLKIQPAELGDSAVYLCASSAGQALGEQFFGPGTRLTVL.

The CDR3 DNA is TGTGCCAGCTCACCTTCGACAGGGGCTCAACACGAGCAGTACGTC. Its translation: CASSPSTGAQHEQYV. The genes are TRBV18 and TRBJ2-7; the match to TRBD1 covers 8 bases. The CDR3 contains 15 residues. The V segment lost 3 bases and the J segment 5 bases; nucleotides outside the gene matches: 9. Germline lookup yields CDR1 KGHSH and CDR2 LQKENI.

V gene TRBV6-2 or TRBV6-3 combines with J gene TRBJ2-1; TRBD2 matches at 8 bases. This CDR3 contains 15 residues. V gave up 5 bases and J gave up 4 bases; unmatched junction bases: 7. Per germline, CDR1 MNHEY and CDR2 SVGEGT. CDR3 sequence reads: CASSRPGGTYNEQFF. The CDR3 DNA sequence: TGTGCCAGCAGTCGTCCGGGAGGGACTTACAATGAGCAGTTCTTC.

This chain uses TRBV12-5 with TRBJ1-5; D call uncertain. Germline CDR1 and CDR2: LGHNT and FRNRAP. V was pared by 3 bases and J by 1 base, with 7 bases between. The CDR3 spans 14 residues. The CDR3: CASGLGGSNQPQHF. Written as DNA, the CDR3 is TGTGCTAGTGGTTTAGGAGGGAGCAATCAGCCCCAGCATTTT.

The chain carries TRBV7-2 and TRBJ1-1; a weak D match, TRBD1 (6 bases). V shed 1 base and J shed 4 bases, with 13 bases lying between them. This CDR3 is 15 amino acids long. Germline loops: CDR1 SGHTA, CDR2 FQGNSA. The CDR3 DNA sequence: TGTGCCAGCAGCTTAGTTGCAGGGGCCAGCACTGAAGCTTTCTTT. This gives the protein CASSLVAGASTEAFF.

The rearrangement joins TRBV19 to TRBJ1-1; no definite D call. The CDR3 is 15 amino acids. CDR1 and CDR2 (germline): LNHDA, SQIVND (reference sequence). The V gene lost 5 bases and the J gene lost 1 base, with 14 bases spanning the gap. CDR3 nucleotides: TGTGCCAGTAGTCCCCCCCGGGGATGGAACACTGAAGCTTTCTTT. Residues: CASSPPRGWNTEAFF. Variable domain in full (rest from reference TRBV19 and TRBJ1-1): DGGITQSPKYLFRKEGQNVTLSCEQNLNHDAMYWYRQDPGQGLRLIYYSQIVNDFQKGDIAEGYSVSREKKESFPLTVTSAQKNPTAFYLCASSPPRGWNTEAFFGQGTRLTVV.

The CDR3 sequence is CASSWTGSPYGYTF. Here the CDR3 DNA reads TGTGCCAGCAGCTGGACAGGGTCCCCTTATGGCTACACCTTC. The rearrangement joins TRBV5-8 to TRBJ1-2, with TRBD1 matching 8 bases. The CDR3 is 14 residues long. Germline CDR1 SGHTS, CDR2 YDEGEE. J lost 5 bases, V lost 3 bases, and 6 bases had no gene match.

V gene TRBV5-1 combines with J gene TRBJ2-7, with 13 bases lining up with TRBD2. This CDR3 has 16 amino acids. J lost 3 bases, V lost 4 bases, and 7 bases had no gene match. Looked up from germline, CDR1 is SGHRS and CDR2 is YFSETQ. DNA for the CDR3: TGCGCCAGCAGCCCAGGGACTAGCGGGACTCACTACGAGCAGTACGTC. Protein: CASSPGTSGTHYEQYV.

This clone occurred a few times. This chain links TRBV5-4 with TRBJ2-3; TRBD1 aligns across 9 bases. V lost 1 base, J lost 6 bases, and 9 bases stayed unmatched. Germline lookup yields CDR1 SGHNT and CDR2 YYREEE (reference sequence). The CDR3 is 16 amino acids. The CDR3 here is CASSLRIQGAIDTQYF. In DNA form, the CDR3 reads TGTGCCAGCAGCTTGAGGATACAGGGGGCGATCGATACGCAGTATTTT.

The DNA of the CDR3 is TGCGCCAGTTTCCGGGACAGGGTCCCAGATACGCAGTATTTT. It translates to CASFRDRVPDTQYF. The V and J genes are TRBV5-1 and TRBJ2-3; 9 bases align to TRBD1. This CDR3 comprises 14 residues. CDR1 is SGHRS, CDR2 YFSETQ, per germline. Germline trimming cut 8 bases from V and 4 bases from J; bases unmatched to any gene: 8.

The chain uses TRBV19 and TRBJ1-4; 7 bases agree with TRBD1. V lost 2 bases and J lost 0; bases outside the gene matches: 6. From germline, CDR1 is LNHDA and CDR2 SQIVND (reference sequence). This CDR3 region has 17 residues. Here the CDR3 reads CASSILPQGSTNEKLFF. The CDR3 coding sequence is TGTGCCAGTAGTATACTACCACAGGGGTCAACTAATGAAAAACTGTTTTTT.